The entry that follows covers one TCR beta chain sequence. The antigen this receptor binds is unknown. A junction end diverges from the germline sequence, so it may reflect a read error. These data belong to a study of blood T cell repertoires in COVID-19 (dated by TCRdb to between 2020 and 2021). Notes on the research overall: Collaborator samples came from the United States, Italy and Spain and covered acute and convalescent phases of COVID-19. The repertoires were made available in a free public database intended to serve as a resource for research on the immune response to SARS-CoV-2. Subjects who had been exposed to COVID-19, were actively infected with it, or had recovered from it provided the deeply sampled blood TCRbeta repertoires that made up the dataset. The prospective study material was composed of cDNA or gDNA derived from T cells, B-cell-depleted T cells, or PBMCs. Where available, HLA class I and class II types were taken from metadata supplied by the sample provider and were not determined by assay-based typing. Nearly every sample came with metadata listing a de-identified subject ID, COVID-19 status, age in years and sex. Samples were obtained from the ongoing ImmuneRACE study (first 160 participants) and from about 1,300 subjects provided by 6 global collaborators. Results the study describes overall, beyond this receptor: The amount of clinical and demographic metadata varied by source and participant and was provided uncurated.

In Seattle, one collaborating source enrolled patients while the infection was active and tracked those patients longitudinally over the course of disease. Whole blood was collected in K2EDTA tubes by collaborating institutions according to the institutions' own protocols. For TCRbeta analysis, collaborator samples were shipped as frozen whole blood, as isolated PBMCs, or as DNA extracted from either sample type. TCRbeta CDR3 regions were amplified from genomic DNA by means of the immunoSEQ Assay, a bias-controlled multiplex PCR. As for how the authors treated the data: The number of nucleated cells in each sample was estimated by amplification of reference gene primers within the assay. To quantify the absolute abundance of each unique TCRbeta CDR3 rearrangement, sequence reads were collapsed and filtered. For each sample, productive Simpson clonality was calculated by taking the square root of Simpson's diversity index across productive rearrangements. TCRdb re-hosts the immuneACCESS table, in-frame sequences only. Its copies lack some clones; in the studies checked, an unresolved V gene accounts for under half of them, and the cause for the rest is not known. V and J calls and clone size follow that table, whereas D and trimming were derived from the DNA. Here the sample has 150,000 to 200,000 clones; more than 85% occur a single time. Just under 2% of the sample is held by the ten biggest clonotypes.

Sequenced sample: peripheral blood. The sequence was collected from a woman in her fifties or sixties with COVID-19, enrolled during active disease.

CDR3 protein: CASSASGTGAFF. Read as DNA, the sequence is TGTGCCAGCAGCGCCTCAGGGACTGGAGCTTTCTTT. The V gene is TRBV9 and the J gene is TRBJ1-1; possibly the D gene is TRBD1, per 5 matching bases. The CDR3 measures 12 amino acids from cysteine to phenylalanine. CDR3 DNA only is kept here, 36 bases in frame from base 1. The germline V gene provides CDR1 SGDLS and CDR2 YYNGEE.